The 4 T cell receptor beta chains below were found in one sample sequenced in a study of OX40 agonist ivuxolimab in advanced cancers. Receptors were amplified or captured by the immunoSEQ multiplex PCR assay. As stored in TCRdb, this immuneACCESS dataset retains in-frame rearrangements with V and J assigned. A fraction of the clones does not appear; measured against another copy, unresolved V genes explain less than half of the discrepancy, and the remainder lacks a known reason. For this sample the table gives 60,000 to 65,000 clones, of which about 90% were detected only once. The ten largest clones take up 1.5% to 2% of the sample. This material consisted of CD4+ or CD8+ T cells sorted from blood, taken in a trial of the OX40 agonist ivuxolimab. Receptor source: an adult with an advanced solid tumor such as melanoma, head and neck, liver or kidney cancer.

The chain employs TRBV11-2 and TRBJ2-3; 8 bases align to TRBD1. CDR3 length: 18 amino acids. Germline CDR1 is SGHAT and CDR2 is FQNNGV. The trim removed 0 bases at V and 4 bases at J, leaving 12 bases unmatched. The CDR3 sequence: CASSLEGQVFSTPDTQYF. In nucleotides, the CDR3 is TGTGCCAGCAGCTTAGAGGGACAGGTTTTTTCCACCCCAGATACGCAGTATTTT.

This chain joins TRBV28 and TRBJ1-2; D is uncertain. Germline V gives CDR1 MDHEN, CDR2 SYDVKM. This CDR3 has 14 amino acids. V lost 4 bases and J lost 1, with 10 bases in between. CDR3 amino acids: CASSSPILNYGYTF. The CDR3 DNA follows: TGTGCCAGCAGTTCCCCGATCCTTAACTATGGCTACACCTTC.

The chain recombines TRBV11-2 with TRBJ2-7; D remains ambiguous. Germline assignment: CDR1 SGHAT and CDR2 FQNNGV. The CDR3 has 15 amino acids. Trimming removed 0 bases from V and 2 bases from J, with 11 bases in between. In DNA, the CDR3 is TGTGCCAGCAGCTTAGATAGGGCCAGGCCCTACGAGCAGTACTTC. Translated: CASSLDRARPYEQYF.

The chain is built from TRBV9 and TRBJ2-7; 11 nucleotides align to TRBD1. Losses at the gene ends were 0 bases for V and 4 bases for J; bases not matched to a gene: 6. Germline loops: CDR1 SGDLS, CDR2 YYNGEE. This CDR3 is 16 amino acids long. The CDR3 protein is CASSVGAGQGAYEQYF. The CDR3 nucleotides are TGTGCCAGCAGCGTAGGGGCCGGACAGGGGGCTTACGAGCAGTACTTC.